Following are 26 T cell receptor beta chains from one sample sequenced in a study of lymphopenia after photon versus proton radiotherapy. The repertoire was sequenced with immunoSEQ multiplex PCR; TCRdb's copy has only in-frame clones and lacks some. The sample includes about 24,000 clones, around four fifths of them seen just once. The sequencing here drew on peripheral blood, taken from a patient treated with proton-based radiotherapy. The receptors stem from a woman aged 70-85 years with pancreatic cancer.

V gene TRBV2 combines with J gene TRBJ2-5; TRBD2 aligns across 13 bases. The CDR3 runs to 16 residues. Losses at the gene ends were 6 bases for V and 1 base for J; bases not matched to a gene: 5. Germline CDR1 and CDR2: SNHLY and FYNNEI. CDR3: CASSRGTSGTQETQYF. The CDR3 nucleotides read TGTGCCAGCAGCCGCGGGACTAGCGGGACCCAAGAGACCCAGTACTTC.

V usage is TRBV7-2 and J usage is TRBJ1-3; D remains ambiguous. This CDR3 comprises 16 residues. V lost 3 bases and J 2 bases, leaving 14 bases between the germline ends. Per the germline V gene, CDR1 is SGHTA and CDR2 is FQGNSA. CDR3 amino acids: CASSLAGGSTGNTIYF. Written as DNA, the CDR3 is TGTGCCAGCAGCTTGGCGGGTGGCTCGACTGGAAACACCATATATTTT. The full variable domain, in which reference TRBV7-2 and TRBJ1-3 provide the parts outside the CDR3, is GAGVSQSPSNKVTEKGKDVELRCDPISGHTALYWYRQSLGQGLEFLIYFQGNSAPDKSGLPSDRFSAERTGGSVSTLTIQRTQQEDSAVYLCASSLAGGSTGNTIYFGEGSWLTVV.

The chain combines TRBV7-9 with TRBJ2-7; D not certain. The V and J ends lost 5 bases and 0 bases respectively, with 5 bases between them. Looked up from germline, CDR1 is SEHNR and CDR2 is FQNEAQ (reference sequence). This CDR3 has 12 residues. The CDR3 is CASSPSSYEQYF. The CDR3, as DNA: TGTGCCAGCAGCCCCAGCTCCTACGAGCAGTACTTC.

This clone has just one count. The genes are TRBV7-9 and TRBJ2-1; the D gene is possibly TRBD1 (6 bases). The CDR3 is 15 residues long. Germline V gene data show CDR1 as SEHNR and CDR2 as FQNEAQ (reference sequence). V shed 4 bases and J shed 4 bases, with 14 bases lying between them. CDR3 in amino acids: CASSSRIQGYNEQFF. CDR3 bases: TGTGCCAGCAGCTCACGGATACAGGGTTACAATGAGCAGTTCTTC.

CDR3 sequence reads: CASSLVGGPSGYTF. The CDR3 nucleotides are TGTGCCAGCAGCTTGGTGGGGGGGCCCAGTGGCTACACCTTC. The chain carries TRBV5-4 and TRBJ1-2; tentative D call: TRBD1 (6 bases). This CDR3 has 14 amino acids. V was cut by 0 bases and J by 7 bases, with 13 bases left in between. Germline values: CDR1 SGHNT, CDR2 YYREEE (reference sequence).

CDR3 loop: CASSVAPSASSYNEQFF. The DNA of the CDR3 is TGTGCCAGCAGCGTAGCCCCCTCGGCGAGCTCCTACAATGAGCAGTTCTTC. The V call is TRBV9, the J call TRBJ2-1; D not resolved. The V gene's germline CDR1 is SGDLS and CDR2 YYNGEE. V shed 0 bases and J shed 0 bases, with 13 bases lying between them. This CDR3 region has 17 residues.

This chain uses TRBV11-2 with TRBJ1-5; unclear D gene. CDR3 length equals 16 residues. Between the trimmed V and J ends, which lost 0 bases and 1 base, there was a span of 10 bases. Germline assignment: CDR1 SGHAT and CDR2 FQNNGV. The DNA of the CDR3 is TGTGCCAGCAGCTTAGATCCGGGTCTAAGCAATCAGCCCCAGCATTTT. Translation: CASSLDPGLSNQPQHF.

The CDR3 DNA reads TGCAGCGTTGTTGAGGGTAACTATGGCTACACCTTC. This sequence encodes CSVVEGNYGYTF. This chain links TRBV29-1 with TRBJ1-2; D call uncertain. Germline values: CDR1 SQVTM, CDR2 ANQGSEA. V lost 4 bases and J 1 base, leaving 7 bases between the germline ends. The CDR3 covers 12 residues.

The chain employs TRBV28 and TRBJ1-2; D unresolved. The germline V gene has CDR1 MDHEN and CDR2 SYDVKM. Trimming took 5 bases from V and 5 from J, leaving 9 bases between them. The CDR3 runs to 12 residues. The CDR3 DNA reads TGTGCCAGCAGTGCCAACCTTTATGGCTACACCTTC. Translating gives CASSANLYGYTF.

This sequence joins TRBV5-1 and TRBJ1-1; D is unclear. The CDR3 is 16 amino acids. Germline-derived CDR1 and CDR2 are SGHRS and YFSETQ. Deletions cut 0 bases from V and 3 bases from J, with 15 bases between. CDR3 loop: CASSLAGAGWDTEAFF. In DNA, the CDR3 is TGCGCCAGCAGCTTGGCCGGAGCAGGCTGGGACACTGAAGCTTTCTTT. Variable domain in full (rest from reference TRBV5-1 and TRBJ1-1): KAGVTQTPRYLIKTRGQQVTLSCSPISGHRSVSWYQQTPGQGLQFLFEYFSETQRNKGNFPGRFSGRQFSNSRSEMNVSTLELGDSALYLCASSLAGAGWDTEAFFGQGTRLTVV.

The rearrangement uses TRBV2 and TRBJ2-1; 8 nucleotides match TRBD2. The CDR3 is 14 amino acids. The J segment lost 6 bases and the V segment lost 5 bases, leaving 6 bases of the junction unmatched. CDR1 is SNHLY and CDR2 is FYNNEI in the germline V gene. The CDR3 reads CASSRTSGFNEQFF. In DNA form, the CDR3 reads TGTGCCAGCAGTCGAACTAGCGGCTTCAATGAGCAGTTCTTC. Using reference TRBV2 and TRBJ2-1 for the parts outside the CDR3, the full variable domain is EPEVTQTPSHQVTQMGQEVILRCVPISNHLYFYWYRQILGQKVEFLVSFYNNEISEKSEIFDDQFSVERPDGSNFTLKIRSTKLEDSAMYFCASSRTSGFNEQFFGPGTRLTVL.

CDR3 DNA: TGCGCCAGCAGCTTGGCCGGAGCCAGCACAGATACGCAGTATTTT. This translates into CASSLAGASTDTQYF. The chain links TRBV5-1 to TRBJ2-3, with unresolved D. The CDR3 totals 15 residues. Trimming left V 0 bases short and J 0 bases short, with 8 bases between. The germline V gene has CDR1 SGHRS and CDR2 YFSETQ.

This clone was detected once. The genes are TRBV10-3 and TRBJ2-1; D is unclear. Germline CDR1 reads ENHRY; CDR2 reads SYGVKD. Trimming took 4 bases from V and 3 from J, leaving 7 bases between them. This CDR3 is built from 13 residues. The CDR3 nucleotides are TGTGCCATCAGTGTTTCCCTCTACAATGAGCAGTTCTTC. This sequence encodes CAISVSLYNEQFF.

For the CDR3, the DNA is TGCGCCAGCAGCTTGGATAGCGGGAGTTACGAGCAGTACTTC. Translated: CASSLDSGSYEQYF. The V call is TRBV5-1, the J call TRBJ2-7; 9 bases line up with TRBD2. Per the germline V gene, CDR1 is SGHRS and CDR2 is YFSETQ. This CDR3 is 14 amino acids long. The V and J ends lost 0 bases and 4 bases, in that order; junction bases with no gene match: 2.

This rearrangement joins TRBV7-8 to TRBJ1-5; no firm D call. The germline CDR1 and CDR2 sequences are SGHVS and FQNEAQ. This CDR3 has 13 amino acids. Deletions cut 2 bases from V and 1 base from J, with 3 bases between. The CDR3 is CASSLSSNQPQHF. The CDR3 region has the DNA TGTGCCAGCAGCTTATCAAGCAATCAGCCCCAGCATTTT. Full variable domain (outside the CDR3, taken from reference TRBV7-8 and TRBJ1-5): GAGVSQSPRYKVAKRGQDVALRCDPISGHVSLFWYQQALGQGPEFLTYFQNEAQLDKSGLPSDRFFAERPEGSVSTLKIQRTQQEDSAVYLCASSLSSNQPQHFGDGTRLSIL.

The rearrangement uses TRBV11-3 and TRBJ2-5; possible D gene TRBD1, 5 bases. There are 15 residues in the CDR3. CDR1 is SGHNT, CDR2 YENEEA, per germline. Between the trimmed V and J ends, which lost 3 bases and 5 bases, there was a span of 16 bases. Here the CDR3 reads CASSFMTAADETQYF. CDR3 DNA sequence: TGTGCCAGCAGCTTTATGACAGCCGCGGACGAGACCCAGTACTTC.

V is TRBV6-5 and J is TRBJ2-5; maybe TRBD2 (6 bases). Per germline, CDR1 MNHEY and CDR2 SVGAGI. The CDR3 runs to 15 residues. Trimming left V 8 bases short and J 5 bases short, with 21 bases between. Written as DNA, the CDR3 is TGTGCCAGCGCCGAGGAGGGTTGGGGTGCCGAGACCCAGTACTTC. Encoded protein: CASAEEGWGAETQYF.

The chain couples TRBV5-6 to TRBJ2-7; 7 bases match TRBD2. Germline CDR1 reads SGHDT; CDR2 reads YYEEEE. This CDR3 spans 13 amino acids. V was clipped by 4 bases and J by 3 bases; unmatched bases: 4. CDR3 sequence (DNA): TGTGCCAGCAGCCCAGGACTAGACTACGAGCAGTACTTC. Translating it yields CASSPGLDYEQYF.

CDR3 in DNA: TGTGCCAGCAGTGCGCGGGGGGGGTTCGACGAGCAGTACTTC. This translates into CASSARGGFDEQYF. The chain employs TRBV6-6 and TRBJ2-7, with TRBD2 identical over 9 bases. V lost 5 bases and J lost 5; bases outside the gene matches: 7. The CDR3 contains 14 residues. From germline, CDR1 is MNHNY and CDR2 SVGAGI (reference sequence).

The chain has TRBV5-6 and TRBJ2-3, with D perhaps TRBD1 (8 bases). With 1 base removed from V and 2 bases from J, the gap between germline ends came to 11 bases. Germline-derived CDR1 and CDR2 are SGHDT and YYEEEE. The CDR3 covers 15 residues. The DNA for the CDR3 is TGTGCCAGCAGCTTGACAGGGGGGGCCACAGATACGCAGTATTTT. The encoded protein is CASSLTGGATDTQYF.

Here the CDR3 DNA reads TGCAGCGTCGGAACCGGGACAGGGGGCAATGGCTACACCTTC. Residues: CSVGTGTGGNGYTF. The chain is built from TRBV29-1 and TRBJ1-2; 12 bases are shared with TRBD1. The germline CDR1 and CDR2 sequences are SQVTM and ANQGSEA. The junction had 8 bases not matched to a gene; V was cut back by 6 bases and J by 6 bases. The CDR3 spans 14 residues.

The chain couples TRBV7-8 to TRBJ1-4; a weak D match, TRBD1 (6 bases). Germline assignment: CDR1 SGHVS and CDR2 FQNEAQ. There are 17 residues in the CDR3. Trimming took off 3 bases at V and 4 bases at J, with 18 bases between the two ends. The CDR3 region has the DNA TGTGCCAGCAGCTTTTGGGCCGGGGGGCTGGGTAATGAAAAACTGTTTTTT. Protein: CASSFWAGGLGNEKLFF.

The chain joins TRBV19 to TRBJ2-1; D tentatively reads TRBD1 or TRBD2 (5 bases each). In germline, CDR1 is LNHDA, CDR2 SQIVND (reference sequence). The CDR3 spans 16 residues. Trimming removed 3 bases from V and 7 bases from J, with 19 bases in between. The CDR3 loop is CASSISRDHMRNEQFF. DNA for the CDR3: TGTGCCAGTAGTATCTCACGGGACCACATGAGGAATGAGCAGTTCTTC.

This sequence joins TRBV13 and TRBJ2-3, with D perhaps matching TRBD2 (6 bases). Trimming left V 4 bases short and J 10 bases short, with 24 bases between. The CDR3 contains 16 residues. Per the germline V gene, CDR1 is PRHDT and CDR2 is FYEKMQ (reference sequence). CDR3 sequence (DNA): TGTGCCAGCAGCTCCGCCGGGGGAGTGTCCCCTTGGGCGCAGTATTTT. Its protein product is CASSSAGGVSPWAQYF.

The chain links TRBV5-6 to TRBJ2-7, with D perhaps matching TRBD2 (5 bases). Germline CDR1 reads SGHDT; CDR2 reads YYEEEE. Trimming shortened V by 2 bases and J by 5 bases, and 11 bases separated the two germline ends. This CDR3 contains 13 residues. The CDR3 DNA reads TGTGCCAGCAGCTTTCGGGGTTTCCACGAGCAGTACTTC. The encoded protein is CASSFRGFHEQYF.

The rearrangement joins TRBV4-2 to TRBJ2-1, with TRBD2 matching over 12 bases. This CDR3 has 16 amino acids. Per the germline V gene, CDR1 is LGHNA and CDR2 is YNFKEQ. Trimming cost V 3 bases and J 6 bases; bases outside gene matches: 6. The CDR3 here is CASSQVTSGRINEQFF. CDR3 nucleotides: TGTGCCAGCAGCCAGGTGACTAGCGGGAGAATCAATGAGCAGTTCTTC.